A single sample is the source of the 4 T cell receptor beta chains below, sequenced in a study of CD4 T cell repertoires in COVID-19. Using immunoSEQ multiplex PCR, the repertoire was profiled, and TCRdb retains in-frame clones only, with some absent. The table records about 24,000 clones, over 90% of them present only once. Sequencing was done directly on freshly isolated, uncultured memory T cells. Sequences were derived from circulating follicular helper CD4+ T cells (cTfh) from blood, sampled before the COVID-19 pandemic. The receptors were sampled from a human donor who had COVID-19.

This chain connects TRBV5-4 to TRBJ2-1; 9 bases fit TRBD2. The J segment lost 7 bases and the V segment lost 2 bases, leaving 7 bases of the junction unmatched. The CDR3 is 15 residues long. Germline assignment: CDR1 SGHNT and CDR2 YYREEE (reference sequence). CDR3 in DNA: TGTGCCAGCAGCTTAGGGGTAGCGGGAGTAAATGAGCAGTTCTTC. Translating it yields CASSLGVAGVNEQFF.

The gene calls are TRBV18 and TRBJ2-7, with 8 nucleotides matching TRBD1. This CDR3 has 15 residues. The germline gives CDR1 KGHSH, CDR2 LQKENI. V lost 3 bases and J lost 2; bases outside the gene matches: 6. The CDR3 sequence: CASSPPRQGPYEQYF. The CDR3 nucleotides are TGTGCCAGCTCACCCCCCCGACAGGGGCCCTACGAGCAGTACTTC. Full variable domain (remainder filled in from reference TRBV18 and TRBJ2-7): NAGVMQNPRHLVRRRGQEARLRCSPMKGHSHVYWYRQLPEEGLKFMVYLQKENIIDESGMPKERFSAEFPKEGPSILRIQQVVRGDSAAYFCASSPPRQGPYEQYFGPGTRLTVT.

This clone showed up just once. The CDR3 loop reads CASTFQGGEGETQYF. Written as DNA, the CDR3 is TGTGCCAGCACCTTTCAGGGGGGAGAGGGGGAGACCCAGTACTTC. The rearrangement joins TRBV11-2 to TRBJ2-5; D may be TRBD1 (7 bases). Trimming shortened V by 7 bases and J by 5 bases, and 20 bases separated the two germline ends. The CDR3 contains 15 residues. Germline V gene sequence: CDR1 SGHAT, CDR2 FQNNGV.

This chain connects TRBV7-9 to TRBJ1-3, with 8 positions matching TRBD1. With V trimmed by 4 bases and J by 4 bases, 6 bases remained unmatched. This CDR3 contains 15 residues. Germline CDR1 reads SEHNR; CDR2 reads FQNEAQ (reference sequence). CDR3: CASSSGGFSGNTIYF. Written as DNA, the CDR3 is TGTGCCAGCAGCTCAGGGGGCTTTTCGGGAAACACCATATATTTT.